The following is a T cell receptor beta chain sequence with its context. Each CDR3 protein gets one entry after TCRdb re-called the RT-PCR reads with MiXCR. The sample holds about 580,000 distinct CDR3 sequences, around 15% seen once. These data are taken from a study of response to subunit inactivated influenza vaccine. The ends were cut back, 0 bases at V and 2 bases at J, with 12 bases in the middle. Germline values: CDR1 SGDLS, CDR2 YYNGEE. This CDR3 has 15 residues. The V call is TRBV9, the J call TRBJ2-7, with D hard to call. The TCR was taken from a man aged 45-65 years who received an inactivated influenza vaccine. The sequencing used PBMCs from blood, collected less than 13 days after vaccination. CDR3: CASSVGYGSTYEQYF. The CDR3 DNA follows: TGTGCCAGCAGCGTAGGGTATGGCAGTACCTACGAGCAGTACTTC.